Presented here are 10 T cell receptor beta chains from one specimen sequenced in a study of blood T cell repertoires in COVID-19. The repertoire was sequenced with immunoSEQ multiplex PCR; TCRdb's copy has only in-frame clones and lacks some. The sample carries 95,000 to 100,000 clones, 92% recorded once. Sequenced input: peripheral blood. Every receptor here comes from a man between 45 and 60 years old with active COVID-19.

This chain joins TRBV5-1 and TRBJ2-7; 7 positions agree with TRBD1. V shed 4 bases and J 3 bases; nucleotides not matched to a gene: 10. Germline V CDR1 and CDR2: SGHRS, YFSETQ. There are 15 residues in the CDR3. The CDR3 DNA sequence: TGCGCCAGCAGCCCGAAAGGGGACAGCGTCTACGAGCAGTACTTC. Translation gives CASSPKGDSVYEQYF.

V usage is TRBV2 and J usage is TRBJ1-3; 8 bases align to TRBD1. Germline CDR1 and CDR2: SNHLY and FYNNEI. Unmatched junction bases numbered 7, after V lost 5 bases and J lost 4 bases. This CDR3 spans 15 amino acids. The CDR3 bases are TGTGCCAGCAGTTTTACCGGGACAGGAGGAAACACCATATATTTT. Protein: CASSFTGTGGNTIYF.

This sequence joins TRBV27 and TRBJ2-7; 8 bases fit TRBD1. CDR1 and CDR2 from the germline V gene are MNHEY and SMNVEV (reference sequence). There are 15 residues in the CDR3. The trim removed 6 bases at V and 0 bases at J, leaving 7 bases unmatched. CDR3 protein: CASRGTGPISYEQYF. Here the CDR3 DNA reads TGTGCCAGCAGGGGGACAGGTCCTATCTCCTACGAGCAGTACTTC.

This clone was detected once. The V call is TRBV30, the J call TRBJ1-4; D gene ambiguous. Trimming removed 5 bases from V and 5 bases from J, with 6 bases in between. This CDR3 is 11 amino acids long. The germline V gene has CDR1 GTSNPN and CDR2 SVGIG (reference sequence). The CDR3 here is CAWEHNEKLFF. In nucleotides, the CDR3 is TGTGCCTGGGAACACAATGAAAAACTGTTTTTT.

Worth noting for this clone: At one of its ends the junction is not consistent with the germline gene, which may arise from a read error. This chain joins TRBV28 and TRBJ2-7; D call uncertain. Germline V gene lookup returns CDR1 MDHEN and CDR2 SYDVKM. The CDR3 sequence is 11 residues long. The DNA for the CDR3 is TGTGCCAGCAGTACTTCCTTCGAGCAGTACTTC. Its protein is CASSTSFEQYF. Variable domain in full (rest from reference TRBV28 and TRBJ2-7): DVKVTQSSRYLVKRTGEKVFLECVQDMDHENMFWYRQDPGLGLRLIYFSYDVKMKEKGDIPEGYSVSREKKERFSLILESASTNQTSMYLCASSTSFEQYFGPGTRLTVT.

The chain links TRBV25-1 to TRBJ2-1; 9 positions match TRBD2. With 6 bases clipped from V and 8 bases from J, the junction kept 5 bases outside the gene matches. CDR3 size: 13 residues. Germline V gives CDR1 MGHDK, CDR2 SYGVNS. The CDR3 here is CASSIRGGDEQFF. The CDR3 DNA reads as TGTGCCAGCAGCATCCGCGGGGGGGATGAGCAGTTCTTC.

This sequence joins TRBV6-6 and TRBJ1-1, with D perhaps TRBD1 (6 bases). CDR3 length: 18 residues. V lost 5 bases and J lost 0, with 22 bases in between. Germline CDR1 and CDR2: MNHNY and SVGAGI (reference sequence). Written as DNA, the CDR3 is TGTGCCAGCAGTCGTGAGACAGGCGCCACTTTCATGAACACTGAAGCTTTCTTT. Translation gives CASSRETGATFMNTEAFF.

The rearrangement uses TRBV5-1 and TRBJ2-7, with 10 nucleotides matching TRBD2. This CDR3 comprises 15 residues. J lost 3 bases, V lost 4 bases, and 7 bases had no gene match. Germline V gene sequence: CDR1 SGHRS, CDR2 YFSETQ. The CDR3 loop reads CASSRGLASYYEQYF. The CDR3 nucleotides are TGCGCCAGCAGCAGGGGACTAGCGAGTTACTACGAGCAGTACTTC. The entire variable domain, with the rest obtained from reference TRBV5-1 and TRBJ2-7, is as follows: KAGVTQTPRYLIKTRGQQVTLSCSPISGHRSVSWYQQTPGQGLQFLFEYFSETQRNKGNFPGRFSGRQFSNSRSEMNVSTLELGDSALYLCASSRGLASYYEQYFGPGTRLTVT.

This chain links TRBV12-3 or TRBV12-4 with TRBJ2-5, with D maybe TRBD2 (5 bases). The CDR3 contains 13 residues. V lost 6 bases and J 5 bases, leaving 13 bases between the germline ends. The CDR3 DNA is TGTGCCAGCAGACGGGGAGTAGCGGAGACCCAGTACTTC. This translates into CASRRGVAETQYF.

This chain connects TRBV30 to TRBJ1-3; no clear D gene. The germline V and J ends were trimmed by 0 bases and 4 bases, with 13 bases remaining between them. In germline, CDR1 is GTSNPN, CDR2 SVGIG (reference sequence). The CDR3 sequence is 15 residues long. CDR3 sequence reads: CAWSVRAPRGNTIYF. The DNA for the CDR3 is TGTGCCTGGAGTGTAAGAGCCCCTCGGGGAAACACCATATATTTT.